Listed below are T cell receptor beta chains from one sample, sequenced in a study of siplizumab effects on memory and regulatory T cells. Sequenced by immunoSEQ multiplex PCR; TCRdb stores in-frame clones only, minus some. This table holds about 110,000 clones, under 95% found once. The specimen was Tregs sorted from blood. The receptors come from a human donor in good health. The CDR3 runs from the conserved cysteine through the conserved F or W. Fields, in order: V gene, clone size, D gene, J gene, CDR3 protein, CDR3 DNA. D genes are given only for firm matches. Clone size, where shown, is once, few, many, or a class for clones that have expanded.

v_gene: TRBV4-1; abundance: once; d_gene: TRBD1; j_gene: TRBJ2-7; CDR3aa: CASSHIIGQGVYYEQYF; CDR3nt: TGCGCCAGCAGCCACATTATCGGACAGGGGGTTTACTACGAGCAGTACTTC
v_gene: TRBV7-2; abundance: -; d_gene: -; j_gene: TRBJ1-5; CDR3aa: CASSLELGAHSNQPQHF; CDR3nt: TGTGCCAGCAGCTTAGAGCTGGGGGCCCATAGCAATCAGCCCCAGCATTTT
v_gene: TRBV19; abundance: -; d_gene: TRBD1; j_gene: TRBJ1-5; CDR3aa: CASSKDRGNQPQHF; CDR3nt: TGTGCCAGTAGTAAGGACAGGGGTAATCAGCCCCAGCATTTT
v_gene: TRBV15; abundance: -; d_gene: TRBD2; j_gene: TRBJ2-1; CDR3aa: CATSRAYLLAGGWNEQFF; CDR3nt: TGTGCCACCAGCAGAGCCTACTTACTAGCGGGAGGATGGAATGAGCAGTTCTTC
v_gene: TRBV19; abundance: -; d_gene: -; j_gene: TRBJ1-5; CDR3aa: CASSSRTYRQPQHF; CDR3nt: TGTGCCAGTAGTAGTAGGACATATCGCCAGCCCCAGCATTTT
v_gene: TRBV14; abundance: -; d_gene: -; j_gene: TRBJ2-5; CDR3aa: CASSQDPRRSQYF; CDR3nt: TGTGCCAGCAGCCAAGATCCGAGGAGATCCCAGTACTTC
v_gene: TRBV5-1; abundance: -; d_gene: TRBD1; j_gene: TRBJ2-7; CDR3aa: CASSTRDRGEQYF; CDR3nt: TGCGCCAGCAGCACCCGGGACAGGGGCGAGCAGTACTTC
v_gene: TRBV10-3; abundance: -; d_gene: TRBD1; j_gene: TRBJ1-2; CDR3aa: CAISVGQGLYGYTF; CDR3nt: TGTGCCATCAGCGTGGGACAGGGCCTCTATGGCTACACCTTC
v_gene: TRBV5-1; abundance: once; d_gene: TRBD2; j_gene: TRBJ2-7; CDR3aa: CASSLGLAGLYEQYF; CDR3nt: TGCGCCAGCAGCTTGGGACTAGCGGGACTATACGAGCAGTACTTC
v_gene: TRBV10-3; abundance: -; d_gene: -; j_gene: TRBJ2-3; CDR3aa: CAISESRPDTQYF; CDR3nt: TGTGCCATCAGTGAGTCGCGTCCAGATACGCAGTATTTT
v_gene: TRBV7-2; abundance: -; d_gene: -; j_gene: TRBJ2-7; CDR3aa: CASSPTGREGQYF; CDR3nt: TGTGCCAGCAGCCCGACAGGGAGGGAAGGGCAGTACTTC
v_gene: TRBV27; abundance: -; d_gene: -; j_gene: TRBJ1-6; CDR3aa: CASSPIGGRGYNSPLHF; CDR3nt: TGTGCCAGCAGTCCCATCGGGGGGAGAGGGTATAATTCACCCCTCCACTTT
v_gene: TRBV19; abundance: -; d_gene: TRBD2; j_gene: TRBJ2-3; CDR3aa: CASRGGSTDTQYF; CDR3nt: TGTGCCAGCCGGGGGGGGAGCACAGATACGCAGTATTTT
v_gene: TRBV27; abundance: -; d_gene: -; j_gene: TRBJ2-2; CDR3aa: CASSFQGSTGELFF; CDR3nt: TGTGCCAGCAGTTTCCAGGGTAGCACCGGGGAGCTGTTTTTT
v_gene: TRBV7-9; abundance: -; d_gene: -; j_gene: TRBJ1-1; CDR3aa: CASSESITPTANTEAFF; CDR3nt: TGTGCCAGCAGCGAATCCATAACTCCGACAGCGAACACTGAAGCTTTCTTT
v_gene: TRBV5-1; abundance: once; d_gene: -; j_gene: TRBJ1-5; CDR3aa: CASSLDPDQPQHF; CDR3nt: TGCGCCAGCAGCCTGGACCCGGATCAGCCCCAGCATTTT
v_gene: TRBV2; abundance: -; d_gene: -; j_gene: TRBJ1-2; CDR3aa: CASTSFRGYTF; CDR3nt: TGTGCCAGCACGAGCTTTCGAGGCTACACCTTC